This TCR beta chain was identified in a study of blood T cells in healthy people across ages. Study-level background: The capture of about one barcoded beta molecule per two T cells was achieved by template switching.

Comments on this clonotype: Its antigen is still unknown.

Findings and limits, study-wide: Donor CMV status, an unknown factor, possibly confounded changes in expanded clonotypes. Higher diversity and more naive CD4+ cells were features of long-lived donors, compared to aged donors. Older age coincided with a roughly linear decline in TCR beta diversity per million T cells.

This CDR3 region has 12 residues. Germline loops: CDR1 SGHDT, CDR2 YYEEEE. Together with a sample-barcoded 5' primer, a J-beta primer mix was included in a second PCR lasting about 6 to 11 cycles. TCRdb independently ran MiXCR on the 5' RACE reads; one entry per CDR3 protein. The sample has some 1 million distinct CDR3 sequences; more than 35% are singletons. Sequences were obtained from blood. This chain connects TRBV5-6 to TRBJ2-5, with D possibly matching TRBD1 (6 bases). Near its end, the DNA agrees better with TRBJ2-7, so the J call may be wrong. The origin of this receptor is a woman between 55 and 75 years old in good health. The CDR3 protein is CASSPTGHEQYF. CDR3 in DNA: TGTGCCAGCAGCCCCACAGGGCACGAGCAGTACTTC.